This T cell receptor (beta chain) is drawn from a study of vaccination and CD4 T cells after COVID-19. Study in general: After nasal swab PCR-confirmed SARS-CoV-2, fewer than ten convalescents had mild disease and one severe. Overlapping spike pools from SARS-CoV-2 and HCoV-NL63, HCoV-OC43 and HCoV-229E served as culture stimuli.

Concerning this clonotype itself: Antigen: not known.

The CDR3 is 14 residues long. Trimming removed 1 base from V and 6 bases from J, with 13 bases in between. Germline V gene lookup returns CDR1 SGHTA and CDR2 FQGNSA. The treatment here: approximately nine-day PBMC culture with coronavirus spike peptide pools or control peptides (ViraFEST assay). With fresh IL-2 medium, half the medium was replaced on days 3 and 7. The Oncomine TCR Beta short-read assay was applied to DNA of cultured CD4+ T cells. Cultured CD4+ T cells were the source of extracted genomic DNA. A single record per CDR3 protein comes from TCRdb applying MiXCR to the PCR reads. The sample includes around 26,000 distinct CDR3 sequences, about 41% of them seen just once.

This clonotype was sampled from a human donor who had recovered from COVID-19. V usage is TRBV7-2 and J usage is TRBJ2-7, with a tentative D call TRBD2 (6 bases). The specimen sequenced was CD4+ T cells from blood, cultured in vitro. CDR3 coding DNA: TGTGCCAGCAGCTTAGTCAGGGAGGATGTCGAGCAGTACTTC. It translates to CASSLVREDVEQYF.